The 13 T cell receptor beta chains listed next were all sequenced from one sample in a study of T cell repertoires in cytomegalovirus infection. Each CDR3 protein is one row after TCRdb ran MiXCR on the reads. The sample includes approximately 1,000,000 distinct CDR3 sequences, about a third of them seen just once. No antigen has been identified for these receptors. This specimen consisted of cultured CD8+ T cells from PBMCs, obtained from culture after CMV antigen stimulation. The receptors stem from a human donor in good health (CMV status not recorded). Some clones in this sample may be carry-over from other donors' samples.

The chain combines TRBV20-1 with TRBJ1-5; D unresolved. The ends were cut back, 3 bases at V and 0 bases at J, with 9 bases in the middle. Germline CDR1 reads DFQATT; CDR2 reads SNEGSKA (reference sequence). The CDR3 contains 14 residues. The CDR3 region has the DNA TGCAGTGCTAGCTCCGAATATAGCAATCAGCCCCAGCATTTT. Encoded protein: CSASSEYSNQPQHF.

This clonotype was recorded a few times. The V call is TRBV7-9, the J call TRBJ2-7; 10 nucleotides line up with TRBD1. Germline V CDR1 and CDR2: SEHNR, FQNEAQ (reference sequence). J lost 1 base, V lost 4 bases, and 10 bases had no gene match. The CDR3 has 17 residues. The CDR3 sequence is CASSSLESGQGSYEQYF. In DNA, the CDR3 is TGTGCCAGCAGCTCCTTAGAATCGGGACAGGGGTCCTACGAGCAGTACTTC.

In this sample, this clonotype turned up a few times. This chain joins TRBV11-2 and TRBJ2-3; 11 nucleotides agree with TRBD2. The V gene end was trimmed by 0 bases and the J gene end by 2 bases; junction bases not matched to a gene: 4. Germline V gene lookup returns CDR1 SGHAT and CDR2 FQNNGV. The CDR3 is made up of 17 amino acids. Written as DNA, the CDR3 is TGTGCCAGCAGCTTAGAACTAGCGGGGGCGAACACAGATACGCAGTATTTT. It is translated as CASSLELAGANTDTQYF.

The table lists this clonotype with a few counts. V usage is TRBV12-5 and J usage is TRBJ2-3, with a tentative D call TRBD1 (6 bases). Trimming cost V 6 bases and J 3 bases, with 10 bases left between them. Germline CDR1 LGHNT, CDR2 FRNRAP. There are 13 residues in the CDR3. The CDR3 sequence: CASGYRATDTQYF. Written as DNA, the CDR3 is TGTGCTAGTGGCTACAGGGCGACAGATACGCAGTATTTT.

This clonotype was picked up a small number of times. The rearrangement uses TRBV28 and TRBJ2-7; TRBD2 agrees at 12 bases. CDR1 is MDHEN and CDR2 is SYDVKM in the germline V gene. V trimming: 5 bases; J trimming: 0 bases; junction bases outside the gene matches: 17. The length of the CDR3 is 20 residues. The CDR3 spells CASSTSGGHASPKSSYEQYF. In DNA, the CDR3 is TGTGCCAGCAGTACTAGCGGGGGGCACGCAAGCCCCAAGAGCTCCTACGAGCAGTACTTC. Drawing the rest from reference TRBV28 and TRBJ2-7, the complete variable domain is DVKVTQSSRYLVKRTGEKVFLECVQDMDHENMFWYRQDPGLGLRLIYFSYDVKMKEKGDIPEGYSVSREKKERFSLILESASTNQTSMYLCASSTSGGHASPKSSYEQYFGPGTRLTVT.

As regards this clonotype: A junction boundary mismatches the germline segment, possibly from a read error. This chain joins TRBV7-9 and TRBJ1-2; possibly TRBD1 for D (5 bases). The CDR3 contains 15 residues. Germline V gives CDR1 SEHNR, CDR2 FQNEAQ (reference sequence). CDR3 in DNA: TGTGCCAACAGCCCGGGACGGATCCCCCGCTATGGCTACACCTTC. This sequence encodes CANSPGRIPRYGYTF.

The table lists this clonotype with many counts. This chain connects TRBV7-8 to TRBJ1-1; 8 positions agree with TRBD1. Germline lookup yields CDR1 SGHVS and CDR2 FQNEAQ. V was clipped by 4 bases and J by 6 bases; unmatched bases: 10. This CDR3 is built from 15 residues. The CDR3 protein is CASSSSPGQGAEAFF. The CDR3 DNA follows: TGTGCCAGCAGCTCCAGCCCAGGACAGGGTGCTGAAGCTTTCTTT.

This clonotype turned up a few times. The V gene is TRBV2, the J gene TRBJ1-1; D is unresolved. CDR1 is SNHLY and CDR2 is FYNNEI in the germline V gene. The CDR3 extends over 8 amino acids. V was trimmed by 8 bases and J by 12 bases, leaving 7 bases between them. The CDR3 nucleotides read TGTGCCAGCGGGGAGACTTTCTTT. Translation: CASGETFF. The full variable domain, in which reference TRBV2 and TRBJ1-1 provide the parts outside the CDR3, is EPEVTQTPSHQVTQMGQEVILRCVPISNHLYFYWYRQILGQKVEFLVSFYNNEISEKSEIFDDQFSVERPDGSNFTLKIRSTKLEDSAMYFCASGETFFGQGTRLTVV.

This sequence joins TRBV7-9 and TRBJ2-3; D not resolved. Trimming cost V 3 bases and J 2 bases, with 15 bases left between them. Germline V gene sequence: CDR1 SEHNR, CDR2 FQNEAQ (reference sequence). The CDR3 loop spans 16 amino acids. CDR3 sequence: CASSFTGQSNTDTQYF. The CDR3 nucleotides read TGTGCCAGCAGCTTTACGGGCCAGTCGAACACAGATACGCAGTATTTT.

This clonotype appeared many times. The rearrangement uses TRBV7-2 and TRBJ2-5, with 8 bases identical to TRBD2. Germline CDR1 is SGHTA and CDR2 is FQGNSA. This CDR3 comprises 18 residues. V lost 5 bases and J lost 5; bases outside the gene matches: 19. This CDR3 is CASSPSGLTGGSRETQYF. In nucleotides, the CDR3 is TGTGCCAGCAGCCCTAGCGGCCTGACGGGGGGGTCCCGGGAGACCCAGTACTTC. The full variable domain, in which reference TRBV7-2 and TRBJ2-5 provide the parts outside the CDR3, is GAGVSQSPSNKVTEKGKDVELRCDPISGHTALYWYRQSLGQGLEFLIYFQGNSAPDKSGLPSDRFSAERTGGSVSTLTIQRTQQEDSAVYLCASSPSGLTGGSRETQYFGPGTRLLVL.

CDR3 nucleotides: TGCGCCAGCAGCCTACCAGGGGATTACAATGAGCAGTTCTTC. As protein: CASSLPGDYNEQFF. This chain joins TRBV4-3 and TRBJ2-1; possible D gene TRBD1, 6 bases. The V end was cut by 4 bases, the J end by 4 bases, with 11 bases between. This CDR3 comprises 14 residues. Germline CDR1 and CDR2: LGHNA and YSLEER.

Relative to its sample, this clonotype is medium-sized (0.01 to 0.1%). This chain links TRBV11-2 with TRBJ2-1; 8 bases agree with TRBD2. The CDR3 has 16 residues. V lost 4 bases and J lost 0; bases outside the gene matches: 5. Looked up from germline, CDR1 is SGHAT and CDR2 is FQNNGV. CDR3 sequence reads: CASSYSGGPSYNEQFF. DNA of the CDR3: TGTGCCAGCAGCTACAGCGGGGGCCCCTCCTACAATGAGCAGTTCTTC.

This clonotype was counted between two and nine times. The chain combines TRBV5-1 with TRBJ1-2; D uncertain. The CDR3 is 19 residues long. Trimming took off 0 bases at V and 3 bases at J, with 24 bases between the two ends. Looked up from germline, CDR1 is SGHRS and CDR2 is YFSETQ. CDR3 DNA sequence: TGCGCCAGCAGCTTGGCCTTTGGTCTTCGTCAAACCGTCCACTATGGCTACACCTTC. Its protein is CASSLAFGLRQTVHYGYTF. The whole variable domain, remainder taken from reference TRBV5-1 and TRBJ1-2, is KAGVTQTPRYLIKTRGQQVTLSCSPISGHRSVSWYQQTPGQGLQFLFEYFSETQRNKGNFPGRFSGRQFSNSRSEMNVSTLELGDSALYLCASSLAFGLRQTVHYGYTFGSGTRLTVV.